This T cell receptor beta chain was found in a study of cytomegalovirus exposure and HLA in healthy donors. Overall study findings and caveats: It is likely that the observed cluster of highly shared sequence variants was a sequencing artifact.

On this clone itself: What it recognizes is unknown.

The V gene end was trimmed by 5 bases and the J gene end by 4 bases; junction bases not matched to a gene: 4. Germline CDR1 and CDR2: MGHRA and YSYEKL. The CDR3 is made up of 13 amino acids. Researchers ran the PCR with 60 Vbeta and 13 Jbeta primers. TCRdb's table, derived via immunoSEQ multiplex PCR, lists solely in-frame clones and lacks some. Among 130,000 or so clones listed, around 70% were seen once. V usage is TRBV4-1 and J usage is TRBJ1-2; 7 positions match TRBD1. The clonotype originates from a man aged 35-49 years in good health and CMV-seropositive. The sequenced sample consisted of PBMCs. The chain's CDR3 is CASSTTGIYGYTF. In DNA, the CDR3 is TGCGCCAGCAGCACGACAGGGATCTATGGCTACACCTTC.